The clone carrying this T cell receptor (beta chain) showed up many times. This sample stems from a study of T cells in Graves' hyperthyroidism and ophthalmopathy. What was amplified from RNA transcripts were TCR beta CDR3 regions. RT-PCR in the first round (using the HTBI primer set) targeted the TCR CDR3. MiXCR, run by TCRdb on the multiplex PCR reads, gives a single entry per CDR3 protein. The data hold under 300,000 distinct CDR3 sequences, with less than 30% observed a single time. Per the germline V gene, CDR1 is DFQATT and CDR2 is SNEGSKA (reference sequence). V was clipped by 5 bases and J by 0 bases; unmatched bases: 9. The CDR3 totals 16 residues. Hyperthyroidism had been newly diagnosed in patients aged 18 to 65, and its duration was under 2 months.

V and J are TRBV20-1 and TRBJ2-3; 9 bases are shared with TRBD2. This TCR was recovered from a man aged 35-49 years with Graves' hyperthyroidism that later progressed to Graves' ophthalmopathy. Sample: blood. Here the CDR3 DNA reads TGCAGTGCTGCCAATGGGCTAGCGGGGAGCACAGATACGCAGTATTTT. Translation: CSAANGLAGSTDTQYF.